Listed below are T cell receptor beta chains from one sample, sequenced in a study of siplizumab effects on memory and regulatory T cells. Method: immunoSEQ multiplex PCR; TCRdb's copy keeps in-frame clones and lacks some. In the table there are fewer than 15,000 clones, roughly 40% of which are singletons. The antigens of these receptors remain unknown. The specimen was CFSE-low (dividing) CD4+ T cells sorted from an allogeneic mixed lymphocyte reaction. The receptors derive from a human donor in good health; the cells came from an allogeneic mixed lymphocyte reaction. Some clones in this sample may be carry-over from other donors' samples. CDR3s include the opening cysteine and the closing phenylalanine or tryptophan. The D gene is left open where the match is weak. A clone size is listed for some rows: how often the clone was seen (once, few, many), or a class if it is expanded.

>few|TRBV5-1|TRBJ2-5|NA
CASSLLGLPGRLETQYF
TGCGCCAGCAGCTTGCTGGGGTTACCGGGACGCCTTGAAACCCAGTACTTC
>few|TRBV6-6|TRBJ1-1|NA
CASRQNTEAFF
TGTGCCAGCAGGCAGAACACTGAAGCTTTCTTT
>NA|TRBV28|TRBJ1-2|NA
CASDSGADHGYTF
TGTGCCAGCGATTCAGGGGCAGATCATGGCTACACCTTC
>NA|TRBV7-2|TRBJ2-7|TRBD2
CASSLFLGRASLVGEQYF
TGTGCCAGCAGCTTGTTTCTCGGGAGGGCCTCCTTGGTCGGGGAGCAGTACTTC
>few|TRBV19|TRBJ1-2|NA
CASTGQGGYTF
TGTGCCAGTACCGGGCAAGGAGGCTACACCTTC
>NA|TRBV11-2|TRBJ1-1|TRBD1
CASSIGTANTEAFF
TGTGCCAGCAGCATCGGGACAGCGAACACTGAAGCTTTCTTT
>NA|TRBV10-2|TRBJ1-1|NA
CAGMGFGTEAFF
TGCGCAGGCATGGGGTTTGGCACTGAAGCTTTCTTT
>NA|TRBV25-1|TRBJ2-7|NA
CASSAGRGPYEQYF
TGCGCCAGCAGTGCCGGCAGGGGCCCCTACGAGCAGTACTTC
>medium-sized|TRBV6-6|TRBJ1-2|NA
CASRGSNYGYTF
TGTGCCAGCCGTGGCAGCAACTATGGCTACACCTTC
>few|TRBV7-3|TRBJ2-2|TRBD1
CASSFKGANTGELFF
TGTGCCAGCAGCTTCAAGGGGGCCAACACCGGGGAGCTGTTTTTT
>few|TRBV18|TRBJ1-1|NA
CASSPAGWTNTEAFF
TGTGCCAGCTCACCGGCAGGGTGGACGAACACTGAAGCTTTCTTT
>NA|TRBV6-6|TRBJ1-2|NA
CASSFGRANYGYTF
TGTGCCAGCAGCTTCGGGAGGGCTAACTATGGCTACACCTTC
>NA|TRBV6-5|TRBJ2-5|TRBD2
CASRPSGSHRETQYF
TGTGCCAGCAGGCCTAGCGGGAGTCACAGAGAGACCCAGTACTTC
>NA|TRBV18|TRBJ1-3|NA
CASSLSVTSGNTIYF
TGTGCCAGCTCGCTAAGTGTTACCTCTGGAAACACCATATATTTT
>once|TRBV7-7|TRBJ2-1|TRBD1
CASSLGPTGYNEQFF
TGTGCTAGCAGCTTAGGCCCGACAGGGTACAATGAGCAGTTCTTC
>NA|TRBV4-1|TRBJ2-2|NA
CASSQVVGELFF
TGCGCCAGCAGCCAAGTGGTCGGGGAGCTGTTTTTT
>few|TRBV6-5|TRBJ2-7|NA
CASSRDLDYEQYF
TGTGCCAGCAGTAGGGACTTAGACTACGAGCAGTACTTC
>NA|TRBV19|TRBJ1-5|NA
CASSSPMTSNQPQHF
TGTGCCAGTAGTTCCCCGATGACTAGCAATCAGCCCCAGCATTTT
>NA|TRBV19|TRBJ2-5|NA
CASSTRRSGDPKTQYF
TGTGCCAGTAGTACGAGGAGATCAGGGGATCCCAAGACCCAGTACTTC
>NA|TRBV7-9|TRBJ1-2|NA
CASSLVGGNYGYTF
TGTGCCAGCAGCTTAGTGGGAGGGAACTATGGCTACACCTTC
>NA|TRBV21-1|TRBJ1-2|NA
CASSKGEYGYTF
TGTGCCAGCAGCAAAGGGGAGTATGGCTACACCTTC
>NA|TRBV7-3|TRBJ2-1|TRBD2
CASSLNPSGSLNEQFF
TGTGCCAGCAGCTTAAACCCTAGCGGGAGCCTTAATGAGCAGTTCTTC
>once|TRBV7-9|TRBJ2-7|NA
CASSSLYEQYF
TGTGCCAGCAGCTCTTTGTACGAGCAGTACTTC
>many|TRBV5-4|TRBJ2-7|NA
CASSLPPSYEQYF
TGTGCCAGCAGCTTGCCACCCTCCTACGAGCAGTACTTC
>few|TRBV28|TRBJ2-6|NA
CASSTRAGAAFGANVLTF
TGTGCCAGCAGTACCCGAGCCGGGGCAGCCTTTGGGGCCAACGTCCTGACTTTC
>few|TRBV7-3|TRBJ2-1|NA
CASSTTGGEQFF
TGTGCCAGCAGCACCACCGGGGGTGAGCAGTTCTTC
>NA|TRBV2|TRBJ1-6|TRBD1
CASRGRQGSNSPLHF
TGTGCCAGCAGAGGACGACAGGGGTCTAATTCACCCCTCCACTTT
>NA|TRBV9|TRBJ1-5|NA
CASSPGVGYNQPQHF
TGTGCCAGCAGCCCCGGGGTAGGGTACAATCAGCCCCAGCATTTT
>few|TRBV18|TRBJ1-3|NA
CASSPLPGDSGNTIYF
TGTGCCAGCTCACCATTGCCCGGGGACTCTGGAAACACCATATATTTT
>NA|TRBV15|TRBJ1-5|NA
CATSRNSNQPQHF
TGTGCCACCAGCAGAAATAGCAATCAGCCCCAGCATTTT
>NA|TRBV30|TRBJ1-3|NA
CAWSVDSTSGNTIYF
TGTGCCTGGAGTGTAGACTCCACGTCTGGAAACACCATATATTTT
>few|TRBV9|TRBJ2-2|TRBD1
CASSVGQGEMWSGELFF
TGTGCCAGCAGCGTAGGACAGGGGGAAATGTGGTCCGGGGAGCTGTTTTTT
>NA|TRBV7-9|TRBJ1-5|TRBD1
CASSRTGDQPQHF
TGTGCCAGCAGCAGGACAGGGGATCAGCCCCAGCATTTT
>NA|TRBV5-1|TRBJ1-3|NA
CASSLAGRNSGNTIYF
TGCGCCAGCAGCTTGGCCGGACGGAACTCTGGAAACACCATATATTTT
>NA|TRBV2|TRBJ2-2|TRBD2
CASSQLAGGRPGELFF
TGTGCCAGCAGTCAACTAGCGGGAGGGCGGCCCGGGGAGCTGTTTTTT
>NA|TRBV7-9|TRBJ2-7|NA
CASSFGVPPYEQYF
TGTGCCAGCAGCTTTGGGGTTCCCCCCTACGAGCAGTACTTC
>NA|TRBV19|TRBJ2-3|NA
CASSNRGGVSTDTQYF
TGTGCCAGTAGTAACCGGGGCGGGGTAAGCACAGATACGCAGTATTTT
>NA|TRBV5-4|TRBJ2-7|TRBD2
CASSLTAGLTDEQYF
TGTGCCAGCAGCCTAACGGCGGGACTAACGGACGAGCAGTACTTC
>few|TRBV5-4|TRBJ2-1|NA
CASSLAASRHNEQFF
TGTGCCAGCAGCTTGGCCGCTAGTCGCCACAATGAGCAGTTCTTC
>few|TRBV5-1|TRBJ1-2|NA
CASSFVGDYGYTF
TGCGCCAGCAGCTTCGTGGGAGACTATGGCTACACCTTC
>medium-sized|TRBV2|TRBJ2-7|NA
CASRQPGSSYEQYF
TGTGCCAGCAGGCAACCAGGGAGCTCCTACGAGCAGTACTTC
>few|TRBV28|TRBJ2-3|NA
CASSPPTVSTDTQYF
TGTGCCAGCAGTCCACCGACAGTTAGCACAGATACGCAGTATTTT
>NA|TRBV27|TRBJ2-1|NA
CASRSGSGNEQFF
TGTGCCAGCAGGTCAGGGAGTGGCAATGAGCAGTTCTTC
>few|TRBV18|TRBJ1-5|TRBD1
CASSPGQGSNQPQHF
TGTGCCAGCTCGCCGGGACAGGGAAGCAATCAGCCCCAGCATTTT
>once|TRBV6-7|TRBJ2-3|TRBD2
CAIQWGAGASDTQYF
TGTGCCATCCAGTGGGGAGCGGGAGCCTCAGATACGCAGTATTTT
>few|TRBV6-5|TRBJ2-7|NA
CASQGAYEQYF
TGTGCCAGCCAGGGAGCCTACGAGCAGTACTTC
>NA|TRBV9|TRBJ2-1|TRBD2
CASSVFTSGSSYNEQFF
TGTGCCAGCAGCGTATTCACTAGCGGAAGCTCCTACAATGAGCAGTTCTTC
>NA|TRBV28|TRBJ1-3|TRBD1
CASSSQQGGTGNTIYF
TGTGCCAGCAGTTCCCAACAGGGGGGCACTGGAAACACCATATATTTT
>medium-sized|TRBV5-1|TRBJ2-2|NA
CASSLNTGELFF
TGCGCCAGCAGCTTGAACACCGGGGAGCTGTTTTTT
>NA|TRBV6-6|TRBJ2-3|NA
CASKDNPTDTQYF
TGTGCCAGCAAGGACAATCCCACAGATACGCAGTATTTT
>once|TRBV6-6|TRBJ2-7|NA
CASTQSVGGEQYF
TGTGCCAGCACGCAATCAGTGGGGGGCGAGCAGTACTTC
>few|TRBV2|TRBJ2-1|TRBD2
CASRAGGLKPRIYNEQFF
TGTGCCAGCAGGGCGGGAGGGCTCAAACCTCGAATCTACAATGAGCAGTTCTTC